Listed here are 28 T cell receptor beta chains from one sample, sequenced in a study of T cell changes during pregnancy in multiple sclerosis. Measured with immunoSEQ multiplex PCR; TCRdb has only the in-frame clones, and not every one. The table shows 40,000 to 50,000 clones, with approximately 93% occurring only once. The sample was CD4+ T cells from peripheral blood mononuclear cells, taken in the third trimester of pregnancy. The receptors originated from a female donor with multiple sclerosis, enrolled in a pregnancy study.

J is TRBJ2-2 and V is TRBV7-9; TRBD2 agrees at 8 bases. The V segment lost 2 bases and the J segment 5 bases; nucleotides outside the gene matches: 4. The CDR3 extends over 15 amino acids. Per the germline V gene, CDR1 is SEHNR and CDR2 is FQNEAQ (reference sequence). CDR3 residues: CASSLRTSGTGELFF. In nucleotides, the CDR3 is TGTGCCAGCAGCTTACGTACTAGCGGAACCGGGGAGCTGTTTTTT.

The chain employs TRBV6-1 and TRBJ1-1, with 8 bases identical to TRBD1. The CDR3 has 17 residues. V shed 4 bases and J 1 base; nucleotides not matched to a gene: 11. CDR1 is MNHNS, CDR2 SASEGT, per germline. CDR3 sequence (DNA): TGTGCCAGCAGTGTCCGAGACAGGGGATTAGGGAACACTGAAGCTTTCTTT. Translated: CASSVRDRGLGNTEAFF.

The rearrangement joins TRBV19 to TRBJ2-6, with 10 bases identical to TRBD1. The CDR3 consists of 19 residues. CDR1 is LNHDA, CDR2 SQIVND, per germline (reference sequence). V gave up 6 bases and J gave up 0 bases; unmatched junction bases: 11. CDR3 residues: CASSTTGQGLNSGANVLTF. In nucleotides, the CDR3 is TGTGCCAGTAGCACTACGGGACAGGGGCTTAACTCTGGGGCCAACGTCCTGACTTTC.

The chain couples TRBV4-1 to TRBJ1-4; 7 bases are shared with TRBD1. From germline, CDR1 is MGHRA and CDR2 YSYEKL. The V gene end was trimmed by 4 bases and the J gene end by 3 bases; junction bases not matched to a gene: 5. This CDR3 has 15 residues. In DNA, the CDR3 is TGCGCCAGCAGCCCATCCGGGACAGCTAATGAAAAACTGTTTTTT. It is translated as CASSPSGTANEKLFF.

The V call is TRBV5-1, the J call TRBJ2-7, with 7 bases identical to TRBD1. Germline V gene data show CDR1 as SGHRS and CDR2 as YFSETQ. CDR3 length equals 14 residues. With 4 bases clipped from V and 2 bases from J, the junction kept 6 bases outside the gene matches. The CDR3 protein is CASSPDGTAYEQYF. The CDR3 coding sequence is TGCGCCAGCAGCCCTGACGGGACAGCCTACGAGCAGTACTTC. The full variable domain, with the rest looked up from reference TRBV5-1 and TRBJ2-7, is KAGVTQTPRYLIKTRGQQVTLSCSPISGHRSVSWYQQTPGQGLQFLFEYFSETQRNKGNFPGRFSGRQFSNSRSEMNVSTLELGDSALYLCASSPDGTAYEQYFGPGTRLTVT.

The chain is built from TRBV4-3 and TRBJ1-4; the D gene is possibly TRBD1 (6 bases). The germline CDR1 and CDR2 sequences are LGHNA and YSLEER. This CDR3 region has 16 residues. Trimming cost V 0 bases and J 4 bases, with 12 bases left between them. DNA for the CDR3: TGCGCCAGCAGCCAAGAATTCGGACAGTTTAATGAAAAACTGTTTTTT. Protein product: CASSQEFGQFNEKLFF.

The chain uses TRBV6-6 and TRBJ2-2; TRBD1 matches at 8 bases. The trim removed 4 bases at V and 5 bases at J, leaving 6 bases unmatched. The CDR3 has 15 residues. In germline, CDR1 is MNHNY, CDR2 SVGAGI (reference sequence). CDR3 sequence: CASSSGQVLTGELFF. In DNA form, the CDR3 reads TGTGCCAGCAGTTCGGGACAGGTCTTAACCGGGGAGCTGTTTTTT.

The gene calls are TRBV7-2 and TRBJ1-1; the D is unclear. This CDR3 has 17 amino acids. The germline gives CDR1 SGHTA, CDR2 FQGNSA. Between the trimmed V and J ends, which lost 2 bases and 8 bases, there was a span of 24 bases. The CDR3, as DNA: TGTGCCAGCAGCTTAAAAGCCGTTGGCGGAGGGATTGGGGAAGCTTTCTTT. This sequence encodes CASSLKAVGGGIGEAFF.

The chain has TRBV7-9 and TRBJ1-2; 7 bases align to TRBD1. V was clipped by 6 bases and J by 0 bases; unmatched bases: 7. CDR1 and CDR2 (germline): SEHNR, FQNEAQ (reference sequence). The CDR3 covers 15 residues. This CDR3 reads CASSPDRNTNYGYTF. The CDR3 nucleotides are TGTGCCAGCAGTCCGGACAGGAACACTAACTATGGCTACACCTTC.

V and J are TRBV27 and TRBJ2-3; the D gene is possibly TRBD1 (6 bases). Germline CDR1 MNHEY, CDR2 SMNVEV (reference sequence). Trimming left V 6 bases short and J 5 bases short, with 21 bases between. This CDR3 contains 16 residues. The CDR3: CASRPAGVRSGDTQYF. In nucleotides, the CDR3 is TGTGCCAGCAGGCCCGCAGGGGTCCGGAGCGGAGATACGCAGTATTTT.

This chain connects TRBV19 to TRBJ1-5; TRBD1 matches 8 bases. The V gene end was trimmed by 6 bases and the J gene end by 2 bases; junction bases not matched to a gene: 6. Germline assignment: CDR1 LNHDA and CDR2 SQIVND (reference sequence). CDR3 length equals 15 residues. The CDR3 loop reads CASRTGGMGNQPQHF. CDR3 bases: TGTGCCAGTAGAACAGGGGGTATGGGCAATCAGCCCCAGCATTTT.

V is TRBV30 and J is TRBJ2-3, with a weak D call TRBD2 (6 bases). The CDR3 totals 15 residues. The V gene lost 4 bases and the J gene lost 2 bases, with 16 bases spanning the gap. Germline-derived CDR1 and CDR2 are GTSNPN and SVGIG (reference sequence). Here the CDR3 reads CAWTRTTRNTDTQYF. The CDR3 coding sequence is TGTGCCTGGACCCGGACTACCAGAAACACAGATACGCAGTATTTT.

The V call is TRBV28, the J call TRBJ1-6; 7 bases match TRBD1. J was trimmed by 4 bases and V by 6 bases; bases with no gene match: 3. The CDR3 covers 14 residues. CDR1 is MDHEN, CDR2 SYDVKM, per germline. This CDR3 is CASSPGGYNSPLHF. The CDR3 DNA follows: TGTGCCAGCAGCCCAGGGGGATATAATTCACCCCTCCACTTT.

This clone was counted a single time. DNA for the CDR3: TGTGCCAGCAGCTTAGGGCGGGGCTACGAGCAGTACTTC. Residues: CASSLGRGYEQYF. This chain links TRBV7-3 with TRBJ2-7; perhaps TRBD2 as D (6 bases). Germline V gene lookup returns CDR1 SGHTA and CDR2 FQGTGA. The CDR3 has 13 amino acids. Trimming stripped 2 bases from V and 3 bases from J, with 8 bases between.

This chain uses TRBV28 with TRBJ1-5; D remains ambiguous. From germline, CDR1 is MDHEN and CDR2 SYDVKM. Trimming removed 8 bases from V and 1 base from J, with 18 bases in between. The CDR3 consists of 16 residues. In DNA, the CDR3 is TGTGCCAGCCTTAGATTCGGGAGGAACAGCAATCAGCCCCAGCATTTT. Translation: CASLRFGRNSNQPQHF.

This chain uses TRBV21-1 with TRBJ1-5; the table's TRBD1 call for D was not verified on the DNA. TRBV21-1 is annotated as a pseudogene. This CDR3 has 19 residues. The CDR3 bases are TGTGCCAGCAGCAATAGTTCCAGGGCTGACCCCAATAGCAATCAGCCCCAGCATTTT. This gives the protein CASSNSSRADPNSNQPQHF.

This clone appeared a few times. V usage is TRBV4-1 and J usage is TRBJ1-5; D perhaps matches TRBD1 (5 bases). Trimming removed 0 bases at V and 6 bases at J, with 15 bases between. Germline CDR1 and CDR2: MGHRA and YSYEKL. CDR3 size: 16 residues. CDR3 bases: TGCGCCAGCAGCCAAGAAGCCTCGGGACTACGTCAGCCCCAGCATTTT. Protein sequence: CASSQEASGLRQPQHF.

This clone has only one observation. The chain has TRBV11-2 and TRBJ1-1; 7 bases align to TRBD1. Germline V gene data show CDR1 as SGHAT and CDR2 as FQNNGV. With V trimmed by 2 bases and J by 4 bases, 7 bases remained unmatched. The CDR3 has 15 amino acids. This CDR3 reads CASSLIQGFGTEAFF. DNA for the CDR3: TGTGCCAGCAGCTTAATACAGGGGTTTGGCACTGAAGCTTTCTTT.

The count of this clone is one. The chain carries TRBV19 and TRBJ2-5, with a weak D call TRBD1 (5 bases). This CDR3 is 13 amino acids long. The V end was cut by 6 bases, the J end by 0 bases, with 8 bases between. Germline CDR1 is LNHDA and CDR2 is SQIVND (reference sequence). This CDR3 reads CASSPGNQETQYF. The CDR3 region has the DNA TGTGCCAGTAGCCCAGGGAACCAAGAGACCCAGTACTTC.

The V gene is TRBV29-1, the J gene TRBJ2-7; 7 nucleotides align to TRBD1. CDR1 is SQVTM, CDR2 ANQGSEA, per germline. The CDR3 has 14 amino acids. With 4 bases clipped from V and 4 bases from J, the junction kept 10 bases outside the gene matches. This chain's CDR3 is CSVGRVGRGYEQYF. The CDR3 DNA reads TGCAGCGTTGGGCGGGTGGGCAGGGGGTACGAGCAGTACTTC.

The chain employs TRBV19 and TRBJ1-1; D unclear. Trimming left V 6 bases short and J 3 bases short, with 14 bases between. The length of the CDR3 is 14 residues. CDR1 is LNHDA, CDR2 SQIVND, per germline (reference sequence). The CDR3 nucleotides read TGTGCCAGTAGGGGAGAGCGGCGAGACACTGAAGCTTTCTTT. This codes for CASRGERRDTEAFF.

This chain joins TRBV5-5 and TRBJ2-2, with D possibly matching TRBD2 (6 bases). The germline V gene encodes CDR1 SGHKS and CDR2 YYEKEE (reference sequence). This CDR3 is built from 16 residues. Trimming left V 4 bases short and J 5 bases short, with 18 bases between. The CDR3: CASSREERVFTGELFF. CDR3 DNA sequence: TGTGCCAGCAGCAGGGAGGAGCGGGTTTTTACCGGGGAGCTGTTTTTT.

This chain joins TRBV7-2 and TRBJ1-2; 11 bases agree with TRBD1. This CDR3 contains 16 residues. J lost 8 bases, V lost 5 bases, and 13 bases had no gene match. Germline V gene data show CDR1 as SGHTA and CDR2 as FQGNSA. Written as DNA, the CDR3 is TGTGCCAGCAGCCTGGGTGGACAGGGGGCACGTTCGGGCTACACCTTC. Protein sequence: CASSLGGQGARSGYTF.

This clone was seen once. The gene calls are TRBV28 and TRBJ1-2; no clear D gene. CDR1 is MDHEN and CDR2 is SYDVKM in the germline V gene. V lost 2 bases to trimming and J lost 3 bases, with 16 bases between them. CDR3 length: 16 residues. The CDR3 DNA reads TGTGCCAGCAGTTTAGCCAGCTTAGCAGACTACTATGGCTACACCTTC. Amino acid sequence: CASSLASLADYYGYTF.

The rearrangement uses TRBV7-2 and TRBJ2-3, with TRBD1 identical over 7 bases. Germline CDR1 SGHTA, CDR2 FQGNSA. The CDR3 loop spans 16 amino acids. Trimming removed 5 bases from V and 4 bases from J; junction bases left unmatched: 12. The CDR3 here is CASSRMNRGVSDTQYF. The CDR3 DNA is TGTGCCAGCAGCAGAATGAACAGGGGAGTTTCAGATACGCAGTATTTT. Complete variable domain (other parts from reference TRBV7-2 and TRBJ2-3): GAGVSQSPSNKVTEKGKDVELRCDPISGHTALYWYRQSLGQGLEFLIYFQGNSAPDKSGLPSDRFSAERTGGSVSTLTIQRTQQEDSAVYLCASSRMNRGVSDTQYFGPGTRLTVL.

As DNA, the CDR3 is TGTGCCAGCAGGAGGGGGACAGGGAGTGAAAAACTGTTTTTT. Its protein product is CASRRGTGSEKLFF. The V gene is TRBV5-6, the J gene TRBJ1-4; 9 bases line up with TRBD1. Per germline, CDR1 SGHDT and CDR2 YYEEEE. This CDR3 has 14 residues. The J segment lost 7 bases and the V segment lost 5 bases, leaving 6 bases of the junction unmatched.

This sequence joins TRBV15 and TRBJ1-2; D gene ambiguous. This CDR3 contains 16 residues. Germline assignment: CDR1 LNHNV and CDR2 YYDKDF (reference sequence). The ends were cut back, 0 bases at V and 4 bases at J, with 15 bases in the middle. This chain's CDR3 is CATSRERTAPSYGYTF. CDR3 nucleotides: TGTGCCACCAGCAGAGAAAGAACAGCCCCCAGCTATGGCTACACCTTC.

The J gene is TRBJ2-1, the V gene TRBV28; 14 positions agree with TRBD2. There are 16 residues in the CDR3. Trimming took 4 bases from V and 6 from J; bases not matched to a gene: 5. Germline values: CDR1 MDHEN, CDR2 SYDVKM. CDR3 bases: TGTGCCAGCAGTTCGATCGGGACTAGCGGGAGCAATGAGCAGTTCTTC. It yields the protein CASSSIGTSGSNEQFF.